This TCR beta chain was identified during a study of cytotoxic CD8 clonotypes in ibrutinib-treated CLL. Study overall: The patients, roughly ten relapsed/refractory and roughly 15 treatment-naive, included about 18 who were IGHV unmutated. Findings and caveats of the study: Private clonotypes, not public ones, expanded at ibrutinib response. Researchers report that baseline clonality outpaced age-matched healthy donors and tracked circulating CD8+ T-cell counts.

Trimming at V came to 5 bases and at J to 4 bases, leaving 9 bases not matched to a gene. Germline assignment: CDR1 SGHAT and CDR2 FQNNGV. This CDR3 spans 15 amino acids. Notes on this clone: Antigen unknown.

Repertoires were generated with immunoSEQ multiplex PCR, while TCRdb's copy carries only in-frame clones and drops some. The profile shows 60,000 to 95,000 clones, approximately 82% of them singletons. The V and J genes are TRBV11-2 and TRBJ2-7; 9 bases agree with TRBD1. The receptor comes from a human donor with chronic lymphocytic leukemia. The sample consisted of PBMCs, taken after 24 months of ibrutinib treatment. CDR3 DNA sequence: TGTGCCAGCAGCACTCACAGGGGGCGCGCGTACGAGCAGTACTTC. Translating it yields CASSTHRGRAYEQYF.